This T cell receptor beta chain was documented in a study of T cells in Graves' hyperthyroidism and ophthalmopathy. Points from the study as a whole: Clonotypes that were expanded in thyroid above 0.001 mostly appeared in blood too. Ophthalmopathy was model-predicted a median 6.5 months pre-onset. Ophthalmopathy stood apart from stable hyperthyroidism in a 13 V-J model.

This clonotype has at least ten counts. Its target is not known. With V trimmed by 3 bases and J by 3 bases, 10 bases remained unmatched. The germline V gene encodes CDR1 LNHNV and CDR2 YYDKDF (reference sequence). The CDR3 runs 16 residues. The CDR3 regions of TCR beta were amplified from RNA transcripts. Using the HTBI primer set, a first-round RT-PCR was run on the TCR CDR3. TCRdb itself ran the multiplex PCR reads through MiXCR, one entry per CDR3 protein. The table has about 350,000 distinct CDR3 sequences, 15% to 20% seen once. The J gene is TRBJ2-7, the V gene TRBV15, with 8 positions matching TRBD1. Material: blood. This sequence was found in a woman in her thirties or forties with Graves' ophthalmopathy. This CDR3 reads CATSRADTGGYYEQYF. CDR3 DNA: TGTGCCACCAGCAGGGCGGATACAGGGGGGTACTACGAGCAGTACTTC. Together with reference TRBV15 and TRBJ2-7, the CDR3 gives the full variable domain: DAMVIQNPRYQVTQFGKPVTLSCSQTLNHNVMYWYQQKSSQAPKLLFHYYDKDFNNEADTPDNFQSRRPNTSFCFLDIRSPGLGDTAMYLCATSRADTGGYYEQYFGPGTRLTVT.